This T cell receptor (beta chain) was sequenced in a study of cytomegalovirus exposure and HLA in healthy donors. Across the study: Earlier, approximately 190 million T cells were analyzed, and approximately 110 million unique TCR beta sequences were found among them.

13 Jbeta primers and 60 Vbeta primers were used for the PCR. Here immunoSEQ multiplex PCR was the method, and the copy in TCRdb shows in-frame clones only, minus some. Of approximately 210,000 clones listed, roughly 80% are singletons. Trimming took 0 bases from V and 7 from J; bases not matched to a gene: 20. The germline V gene has CDR1 GTSNPN and CDR2 SVGIG (reference sequence). This CDR3 region has 18 residues. Source material: PBMCs. V gene TRBV30 combines with J gene TRBJ1-1, with 7 bases aligning to TRBD1. The sequence derives from a man aged 35-49 years in good health and CMV-seropositive. CDR3 DNA sequence: TGTGCCTGGAGTGTAAGGTGGTCAGGGGGGATCATCAGAGATGAAGCTTTCTTT. Encoded protein: CAWSVRWSGGIIRDEAFF.